What follows are 17 T cell receptor beta chains derived from one specimen sequenced in a study of CD8 T cells in Susac syndrome. Random hexamers were used to reverse transcribe the RNA input (about 0.45 to 1 ug). TCRdb passed the immunoSEQ multiplex PCR reads through MiXCR, listing each CDR3 protein once. The data show roughly 180,000 distinct CDR3 sequences, roughly 94% seen once. The sequenced sample was CD4+ T cells from PBMCs. Every receptor here comes from a human donor with Susac syndrome.

The V gene is TRBV6-2 or TRBV6-3, the J gene TRBJ2-3; maybe TRBD2 (5 bases). This CDR3 region has 19 residues. Per germline, CDR1 MNHEY and CDR2 SVGEGT. Deletions cut 0 bases from V and 2 bases from J, with 21 bases between. The CDR3 reads CASSYSTPSWGVSTDTQYF. In DNA, the CDR3 is TGTGCCAGCAGTTACTCGACGCCCTCATGGGGAGTATCCACAGATACGCAGTATTTT.

The rearrangement joins TRBV18 to TRBJ1-1; a possible D gene is TRBD1 (5 bases). V was cut by 5 bases and J by 3 bases, with 22 bases left in between. Germline CDR1 KGHSH, CDR2 LQKENI. The length of the CDR3 is 17 residues. The CDR3 nucleotides are TGTGCCAGCTCAACCTTTGGAGGGGCAGACGGGTACACTGAAGCTTTCTTT. It encodes CASSTFGGADGYTEAFF.

The chain uses TRBV3-1 and TRBJ2-1, with 9 bases that match TRBD2. The CDR3 is 15 amino acids. Germline V gene sequence: CDR1 LGHDT, CDR2 YNNKEL (reference sequence). The J segment lost 8 bases and the V segment lost 0 bases, leaving 5 bases of the junction unmatched. CDR3: CASSQDLAGDDEQFF. In nucleotides, the CDR3 is TGTGCCAGCAGCCAAGATTTAGCGGGGGACGATGAGCAGTTCTTC.

The chain employs TRBV21-1 and TRBJ1-6; no DNA check was done on the table's D call, TRBD1. TRBV21-1 is classified as a pseudogene. This CDR3 is built from 16 residues. DNA of the CDR3: TGTGCCAGCAGCAAAGCGTCTCAGGGGTACAATTCACCCCTCCACTTT. Amino acid sequence: CASSKASQGYNSPLHF.

V is TRBV20-1 and J is TRBJ1-1; TRBD1 might be the D (5 bases). Trimming pared 4 bases from V and 5 bases from J, leaving 11 bases between. This CDR3 has 12 residues. Germline CDR1 DFQATT, CDR2 SNEGSKA (reference sequence). The CDR3 spells CSANLPGTEAFF. In DNA form, the CDR3 reads TGCAGTGCTAACCTGCCAGGGACTGAAGCTTTCTTT.

The chain couples TRBV2 to TRBJ2-5; D possibly uses TRBD1 or TRBD2 (5 bases each). The V gene lost 6 bases and the J gene lost 1 base, with 18 bases spanning the gap. This CDR3 contains 16 residues. Germline CDR1 SNHLY, CDR2 FYNNEI. In nucleotides, the CDR3 is TGTGCCAGCAGCGCTCGGGGCGTGCGCCGCCAAGAGACCCAGTACTTC. Protein sequence: CASSARGVRRQETQYF.

This chain joins TRBV5-1 and TRBJ2-3; 10 bases are a match to TRBD1. CDR1 is SGHRS, CDR2 YFSETQ, per germline. V was clipped by 5 bases and J by 6 bases; unmatched bases: 12. The CDR3 length is 16 residues. The CDR3 nucleotides are TGCGCCAGCAGTTTACCCCCGGGACAGGGGACCGATACGCAGTATTTT. It specifies CASSLPPGQGTDTQYF. Variable domain in full (rest from reference TRBV5-1 and TRBJ2-3): KAGVTQTPRYLIKTRGQQVTLSCSPISGHRSVSWYQQTPGQGLQFLFEYFSETQRNKGNFPGRFSGRQFSNSRSEMNVSTLELGDSALYLCASSLPPGQGTDTQYFGPGTRLTVL.

This chain uses TRBV27 with TRBJ2-1; the D gene could be TRBD1 or TRBD2 (5 bases each). Per the germline V gene, CDR1 is MNHEY and CDR2 is SMNVEV (reference sequence). Trimming stripped 5 bases from V and 2 bases from J, with 10 bases between. This CDR3 has 14 amino acids. The CDR3: CASSRDRAYNEQFF. The CDR3, as DNA: TGTGCCAGCAGTCGGGACCGGGCCTACAATGAGCAGTTCTTC.

CDR3 region: CASSLGTGVPAFF. The CDR3 DNA sequence: TGCGCCAGCAGCTTGGGGACAGGGGTTCCAGCTTTCTTT. The chain couples TRBV5-1 to TRBJ1-1, with TRBD1 identical over 9 bases. This CDR3 has 13 residues. J gave up 10 bases and V 0 bases, and 4 bases lay outside the gene matches. Germline CDR1 SGHRS, CDR2 YFSETQ.

This clonotype showed up just once. The CDR3 protein is CASSLGRFTGELFF. CDR3 coding DNA: TGTGCCAGCAGTTTAGGCCGATTCACCGGGGAGCTGTTTTTT. V is TRBV27 and J is TRBJ2-2; D gene ambiguous. Between the trimmed V and J ends, which lost 2 bases and 4 bases, there was a span of 8 bases. The CDR3 loop spans 14 amino acids. CDR1 MNHEY and CDR2 SMNVEV come from the germline V gene (reference sequence).

The rearrangement uses TRBV7-2 and TRBJ2-6; D perhaps matches TRBD1 (6 bases). Germline V lookup: CDR1 SGHTA, CDR2 FQGNSA. V was pared by 8 bases and J by 0 bases, with 17 bases between. The length of the CDR3 is 17 residues. The CDR3 protein is CASLRARGFSGANVLTF. Here the CDR3 DNA reads TGTGCCAGCCTTCGAGCTAGGGGGTTCTCTGGGGCCAACGTCCTGACTTTC.

This chain connects TRBV6-2 or TRBV6-3 to TRBJ2-5; either TRBD1 or TRBD2 may supply D (5 bases each). The V end was cut by 0 bases, the J end by 5 bases, with 13 bases between. Germline values: CDR1 MNHEY, CDR2 SVGEGT. CDR3 size: 15 residues. The CDR3, as DNA: TGTGCCAGCAGTTACTCAGGGCAGGGACGGGAGACCCAGTACTTC. It codes for CASSYSGQGRETQYF.

This sequence joins TRBV12-3 or TRBV12-4 and TRBJ2-1; D may be TRBD2 (6 bases). With 7 bases removed from V and 7 bases from J, the gap between germline ends came to 14 bases. The CDR3 has 13 residues. CDR3 in DNA: TGTGCCAGCATAGCCGGGACTCAAAATGAGCAGTTCTTC. Its protein is CASIAGTQNEQFF.

V and J are TRBV20-1 and TRBJ2-2; 9 nucleotides align to TRBD2. This CDR3 has 16 residues. J lost 6 bases, V lost 0 bases, and 8 bases had no gene match. Germline values: CDR1 DFQATT, CDR2 SNEGSKA (reference sequence). Here the CDR3 DNA reads TGCAGTGCTAGAGATCCCTCTAGCGGGATCGCCGGGGAGCTGTTTTTT. Its translation is CSARDPSSGIAGELFF.

This clonotype is a singleton in its sample. In DNA form, the CDR3 reads TGTGCCAGCAGCTTAGCTGGGGCGCCGCGCGAGCAGTACTTC. Its translation is CASSLAGAPREQYF. This chain uses TRBV13 with TRBJ2-7, with a tentative D call TRBD1 (5 bases). The CDR3 loop spans 14 amino acids. Germline V lookup: CDR1 PRHDT, CDR2 FYEKMQ (reference sequence). The V end lost 1 base, the J end lost 6 bases, and 13 bases lay between the germline ends.

This clonotype was detected once. The chain recombines TRBV15 with TRBJ1-1; a possible D gene is TRBD1 (6 bases). The CDR3 spans 17 residues. Per the germline V gene, CDR1 is LNHNV and CDR2 is YYDKDF (reference sequence). V lost 0 bases to trimming and J lost 0 bases, with 14 bases between them. CDR3 in DNA: TGTGCCACCAGCAGAGATTGGGGGGGGCTGGTGAACACTGAAGCTTTCTTT. Its protein product is CATSRDWGGLVNTEAFF.

CDR3 DNA sequence: TGCAGTGCTAGAGTGAGGGGCAGCGGAACCTACGAGCAGTACTTC. This sequence encodes CSARVRGSGTYEQYF. The chain links TRBV20-1 to TRBJ2-7; possibly TRBD1 or TRBD2 for D (5 bases each). The CDR3 has 15 amino acids. V was shortened by 1 base and J by 2 bases, with 15 bases between the two germline ends. The germline V gene encodes CDR1 DFQATT and CDR2 SNEGSKA (reference sequence).